One sample yielded the 12 T cell receptor beta chains listed below, sequenced in a study of T cell responses to AZD1222 COVID-19 vaccine. Sequencing used immunoSEQ multiplex PCR; TCRdb keeps in-frame clones, though not all of them. The top ten clones hold about 1.5% of a sample with over 110,000 clones, around 90% of them seen once. Here the sequenced sample was peripheral blood, taken 28 days after the second AZD1222 dose. Receptors were obtained from an adult who received the AZD1222 COVID-19 vaccine.

The V and J genes are TRBV21-1 and TRBJ2-7; the D call of TRBD1 is as the table states it, not checked on the DNA. TRBV21-1 is flagged as a pseudogene. CDR3 length: 12 amino acids. Here the CDR3 reads CASADRSYEQYV. CDR3 sequence (DNA): TGTGCCAGCGCCGACAGGTCCTACGAGCAGTACGTC.

This chain links TRBV20-1 with TRBJ1-1; D may be TRBD1 (5 bases). The CDR3 has 12 residues. The germline gives CDR1 DFQATT, CDR2 SNEGSKA (reference sequence). V lost 3 bases and J lost 5, with 10 bases in between. The CDR3 spells CSASQGMTEAFF. The CDR3 coding sequence is TGCAGTGCTAGTCAGGGTATGACTGAAGCTTTCTTT.

V is TRBV5-1 and J is TRBJ1-5; D is unresolved. Trimming cost V 0 bases and J 2 bases, with 15 bases left between them. The germline V gene encodes CDR1 SGHRS and CDR2 YFSETQ. The CDR3 runs to 17 residues. CDR3 amino acids: CASSLEVKARGNQPQHF. The DNA of the CDR3 is TGCGCCAGCAGCTTGGAGGTGAAGGCTCGGGGCAATCAGCCCCAGCATTTT.

This clone has just one count. The chain combines TRBV5-1 with TRBJ1-3; D gene unclear. Germline CDR1 reads SGHRS; CDR2 reads YFSETQ. V lost 3 bases and J 0 bases, leaving 7 bases between the germline ends. The CDR3 spans 14 residues. CDR3 sequence reads: CASSSLNSGNTIYF. The CDR3 nucleotides read TGCGCCAGCAGCTCCCTCAACTCTGGAAACACCATATATTTT.

CDR3 in DNA: TGTGCCAGCAGTTCAAGCCCTGGGTGGTATGGCTACACCTTC. Translating gives CASSSSPGWYGYTF. The rearrangement links TRBV6-5 to TRBJ1-2, with D unresolved. V lost 4 bases and J lost 5, with 14 bases in between. Germline V lookup: CDR1 MNHEY, CDR2 SVGAGI. The CDR3 is 14 residues long.

In the case of this clone: Additional DNA sequences in this sample encode the identical CDR3. The chain uses TRBV6-6 and TRBJ2-2, with D possibly TRBD1 on 5 matching bases. The length of the CDR3 is 15 residues. CDR1 and CDR2 (germline): MNHNY, SVGAGI (reference sequence). V shed 6 bases and J shed 5 bases, with 16 bases lying between them. The CDR3 DNA sequence: TGTGCCAGCAGCTCAGGGCAGGGTGGAACCGGGGAGCTGTTTTTT. Its protein is CASSSGQGGTGELFF.

As to this clone: One junction end does not reproduce the germline sequence, and a read error may be involved. J is TRBJ2-7 and V is TRBV7-2, with 8 bases lining up with TRBD1. Germline V gene data show CDR1 as SGHTA and CDR2 as FQGNSA. This CDR3 region has 14 residues. The CDR3 protein is CASSLAPRDRLYSF. The CDR3 region has the DNA TGTGCCAGCAGCTTAGCGCCCCGGGACAGGCTGTATTCGTTC.

The chain joins TRBV4-3 to TRBJ2-4; 8 nucleotides line up with TRBD1. Germline V CDR1 and CDR2: LGHNA, YSLEER. The CDR3 runs to 15 residues. V gave up 2 bases and J gave up 6 bases; unmatched junction bases: 6. As DNA, the CDR3 is TGCGCCAGCAGCCAAAGGACAGGGAGAGGAAACATTCAGTACTTC. Amino acids: CASSQRTGRGNIQYF.

This chain links TRBV5-6 with TRBJ2-1, with D hard to call. CDR1 is SGHDT, CDR2 YYEEEE, per germline. V was pared by 5 bases and J by 2 bases, with 26 bases between. The CDR3 length is 19 residues. The CDR3 loop is CASSVNSRSIQRTYNEQFF. The CDR3 nucleotides read TGTGCCAGCAGTGTGAATTCTCGGTCGATACAAAGGACCTACAATGAGCAGTTCTTC.

V gene TRBV3-1 (or the pseudogene TRBV3-2) combines with J gene TRBJ1-6; D is unclear. The CDR3 has 14 residues. V was trimmed by 4 bases and J by 8 bases, leaving 12 bases between them. Germline V CDR1 and CDR2: LGHDT, YNNKEL (reference sequence). CDR3 nucleotides: TGTGCCAGCAGCCGAGGGTTAAAGGATTCACCCCTCCACTTT. Protein product: CASSRGLKDSPLHF.

V is TRBV28 and J is TRBJ1-5; D not certain. In germline, CDR1 is MDHEN, CDR2 SYDVKM. The CDR3 sequence is 13 residues long. V lost 7 bases and J lost 3, with 10 bases in between. The CDR3 nucleotides are TGTGCCAGCAAGTGGCACTCCAATCAGCCCCAGCATTTT. This gives the protein CASKWHSNQPQHF.

The chain uses TRBV28 and TRBJ1-3; D remains unclear. Germline CDR1 is MDHEN and CDR2 is SYDVKM. The CDR3 length is 11 residues. Trimming took 5 bases from V and 5 from J, leaving 4 bases between them. Written as DNA, the CDR3 is TGTGCCAGCAGTCACAGAAACACCATATATTTT. Its translation: CASSHRNTIYF.